This T cell receptor beta chain is from a study of blood T cell repertoires in COVID-19. Study details: Whether acute or convalescent, the COVID-19 samples came from the United States, Italy and Spain. PBMCs, B-cell-depleted T cells, or T cells provided the cDNA or gDNA that made up the material.

Authors' processing steps: Using reference gene primer amplification, nucleated cell counts were estimated. TCRdb's copy holds only in-frame clones and misses some; the assay was immunoSEQ multiplex PCR. From that table come the V and J calls and clone size; the DNA was used to work out D and trimming. The repertoire holds around 60,000 clones, with approximately 80% as singletons. There are 13 residues in the CDR3. Trimming took 4 bases from V and 4 from J, leaving 8 bases between them. Germline CDR1 and CDR2: SEHNR and FQNEAQ (reference sequence). V gene TRBV7-9 combines with J gene TRBJ1-5, with TRBD1 as a possible D gene (6 bases). This TCR was recovered from a human donor in a cohort sampled during active COVID-19. Sequencing input: peripheral blood. The CDR3, as DNA: TGTGCCAGCAGCTCAACAGGGAATCAGCCCCAGCATTTT. Amino acids: CASSSTGNQPQHF.